Given below is one T cell receptor beta chain in context. The assay was immunoSEQ multiplex PCR, and TCRdb's table has in-frame clones only and misses some. Counted here are hundreds of thousands of clones, more than 95% occurring once; the ten biggest clones make up 0.057%. The data were taken from a study of shared clonotypes between healthy human individuals. The trim removed 5 bases at V and 0 bases at J, leaving 22 bases unmatched. Germline V lookup: CDR1 MDHEN, CDR2 SYDVKM. The CDR3 spans 23 residues. This clonotype originated in a woman aged 30 to 39 in good health. Sequencing used naive CD4+ T cells sorted from blood. Regarding subset: CD45RA+ positively selected. The chain links TRBV28 to TRBJ2-6; TRBD2 matches at 10 bases. CDR3 sequence reads: CASSQPLGAGGLLAGSGANVLTF. The CDR3, as DNA: TGTGCCAGCAGTCAACCCCTCGGAGCGGGAGGGCTTTTGGCTGGCTCTGGGGCCAACGTCCTGACTTTC. Full variable domain (remainder filled in from reference TRBV28 and TRBJ2-6): DVKVTQSSRYLVKRTGEKVFLECVQDMDHENMFWYRQDPGLGLRLIYFSYDVKMKEKGDIPEGYSVSREKKERFSLILESASTNQTSMYLCASSQPLGAGGLLAGSGANVLTFGAGSRLTVL.